Sequencing of this T cell receptor beta chain was carried out in a study of shared clonotypes between healthy human individuals. In the study overall: Donors were a couple of women and a few men aged 18 to 49.

The germline CDR1 and CDR2 sequences are MNHNS and SASEGT. With 2 bases clipped from V and 2 bases from J, the junction kept 6 bases outside the gene matches. The CDR3 is 15 residues long. The sample holds one count of this clone. What it binds is not known. General study results and limits: Shared clonotypes across all four donors exceeded non-shared ones in generation probability. The researchers took only blood, and tissue repertoires probably look different.

TCRdb keeps only in-frame clones here, not all; method: immunoSEQ multiplex PCR. The table records approximately 620,000 clones, more than 95% of them present only once. The sample was naive CD4+ T cells sorted from blood. Sample subset: CD45RA+ positively selected. The chain carries TRBV6-1 and TRBJ2-7; 7 nucleotides agree with TRBD2. This TCR came from a woman under 40 in good health. This CDR3 is CASSEMAGAAYEQYF. The CDR3 region has the DNA TGTGCCAGCAGTGAAATGGCGGGAGCCGCCTACGAGCAGTACTTC.